The clone carrying this T cell receptor beta chain has ten or more counts. Germline V gene data show CDR1 as MNHEY and CDR2 as SVGAGI. This CDR3 has 12 residues. The germline V and J ends were trimmed by 0 bases and 6 bases, with 6 bases remaining between them. The record originates from a study of T-cell reconstitution after alpha-beta-depleted transplantation in children. As it was prepared, the TCRbeta library received unique molecular identifiers. TCRdb used MiXCR to reprocess the PCR reads, holding one entry per CDR3 protein. The table includes some 340,000 distinct CDR3 sequences, under 13% detected once.

This specimen was PBMCs from the stem cell graft donor, taken from the stem cell graft. The TCR originated in a human donor who donated a stem cell graft to a child with acute lymphoblastic leukemia. J is TRBJ2-7 and V is TRBV6-5; unclear D gene. The CDR3 nucleotides are TGTGCCAGCAGTTACTCGCCGTCCGAGCAGTACTTC. This encodes CASSYSPSEQYF.